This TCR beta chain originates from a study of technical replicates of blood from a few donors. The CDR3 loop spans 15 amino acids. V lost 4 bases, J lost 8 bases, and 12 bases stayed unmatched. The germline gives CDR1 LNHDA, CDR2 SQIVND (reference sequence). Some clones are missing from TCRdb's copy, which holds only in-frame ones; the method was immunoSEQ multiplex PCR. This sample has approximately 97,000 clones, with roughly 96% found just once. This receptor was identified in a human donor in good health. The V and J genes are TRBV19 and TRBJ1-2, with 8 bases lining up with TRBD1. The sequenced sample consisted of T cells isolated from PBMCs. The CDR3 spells CASSKNVDRVSGYTF. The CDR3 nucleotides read TGTGCCAGTAGTAAAAACGTGGACAGGGTCTCCGGCTACACCTTC. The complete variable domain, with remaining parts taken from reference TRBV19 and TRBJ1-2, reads DGGITQSPKYLFRKEGQNVTLSCEQNLNHDAMYWYRQDPGQGLRLIYYSQIVNDFQKGDIAEGYSVSREKKESFPLTVTSAQKNPTAFYLCASSKNVDRVSGYTFGSGTRLTVV.